The 32 T cell receptor beta chains reported below all come from one sample, sequenced in a study of T-cell reconstitution after alpha-beta-depleted transplantation in children. Preparation of the TCRbeta library was carried out with unique molecular identifiers. One entry per CDR3 protein results from TCRdb running MiXCR on the PCR reads. The sample comprises hundreds of thousands of distinct CDR3 sequences, 10% to 15% of which are singletons, and about 2% rests with the top ten. The sequencing here drew on PBMCs, mostly from graft donor cells, taken 360 days after TCRalphabeta/CD19-depleted stem cell transplant. These receptors were taken from a male patient under 18 who had a stem cell transplant for acute myeloid leukemia, so the T cells may come from the graft donor.

This clonotype was recorded many times. This sequence joins TRBV6-2 or TRBV6-3 and TRBJ2-1; 12 bases align to TRBD2. The trim removed 2 bases at V and 3 bases at J, leaving 2 bases unmatched. Per germline, CDR1 MNHEY and CDR2 SVGEGT. The CDR3 loop spans 16 amino acids. Here the CDR3 reads CASSYTTSGSYNEQFF. The CDR3 DNA reads TGTGCCAGCAGTTACACGACTAGCGGGAGCTACAATGAGCAGTTCTTC.

V usage is TRBV10-3 and J usage is TRBJ2-1; TRBD2 might be the D (7 bases). V lost 0 bases to trimming and J lost 6 bases, with 18 bases between them. There are 17 residues in the CDR3. Germline V gene lookup returns CDR1 ENHRY and CDR2 SYGVKD. CDR3 nucleotide sequence: TGTGCCATCAGTGAGTCGAGGGGGGGGGTGGGCCCCAATGAGCAGTTCTTC. This translates into CAISESRGGVGPNEQFF.

This clonotype was recorded at least ten times. V usage is TRBV28 and J usage is TRBJ2-7, with TRBD2 matching over 9 bases. The CDR3 runs to 14 residues. Germline-derived CDR1 and CDR2 are MDHEN and SYDVKM. Germline trimming cut 7 bases from V and 0 bases from J; bases unmatched to any gene: 4. In DNA, the CDR3 is TGTGCCAGCACCGATAGCGGGAGCTCCTACGAGCAGTACTTC. This encodes CASTDSGSSYEQYF.

This clonotype was seen many times. One junction end disagrees with the germline gene, perhaps due to a read error. The chain joins TRBV29-1 to TRBJ2-4; D unclear. The germline V gene has CDR1 SQVTM and CDR2 ANQGSEA. CDR3 length equals 12 residues. In DNA form, the CDR3 reads TGCAGCGTTCCCCTGTCCGAAATTCCTCACCCATTC. Translation gives CSVPLSEIPHPF.

This clonotype was seen only a few times. The V call is TRBV29-1, the J call TRBJ1-4, with D unclear. V lost 4 bases and J lost 7, with 4 bases in between. This CDR3 is built from 10 residues. CDR1 is SQVTM, CDR2 ANQGSEA, per germline. CDR3 region: CSVGSEKLFF. CDR3 in DNA: TGCAGCGTTGGCAGTGAAAAACTGTTTTTT.

The V call is TRBV7-9, the J call TRBJ2-7; D is possibly TRBD2 (6 bases). Germline CDR1 is SEHNR and CDR2 is FQNEAQ (reference sequence). The CDR3 loop spans 14 amino acids. V dropped 3 bases and J dropped 3 bases, with 12 bases sitting between them. CDR3 DNA: TGTGCCAGCAGCTTCAACGGGAGACTCTACGAGCAGTACTTC. It yields the protein CASSFNGRLYEQYF.

This clonotype was detected a few times. The chain links TRBV6-5 to TRBJ2-5, with 7 nucleotides matching TRBD2. Germline CDR1 is MNHEY and CDR2 is SVGAGI. V shed 0 bases and J 5 bases; nucleotides not matched to a gene: 6. The CDR3 covers 15 residues. CDR3 DNA: TGTGCCAGCAGTTACTCCCGCGGGAGCGGGGAGACCCAGTACTTC. This codes for CASSYSRGSGETQYF.

Many counts were recorded for this clonotype. This sequence joins TRBV6-1 and TRBJ2-7; D is possibly TRBD2 (5 bases). V was cut by 5 bases and J by 4 bases, with 21 bases left in between. The CDR3 totals 16 residues. Germline values: CDR1 MNHNS, CDR2 SASEGT. DNA of the CDR3: TGTGCCAGCAGTCAGGTCTCAGGTGGGAGTGGGTACGAGCAGTACTTC. Translation: CASSQVSGGSGYEQYF.

This clonotype was counted many times. The V and J genes are TRBV12-3 or TRBV12-4 and TRBJ2-7; 9 bases agree with TRBD2. Unmatched junction bases numbered 5, after V lost 1 base and J lost 7 bases. The CDR3 has 14 amino acids. CDR3 loop: CASSLVAGEYEQYF. The CDR3 DNA reads TGTGCCAGCAGTTTAGTAGCGGGAGAATATGAGCAGTACTTC.

This clonotype was observed many times. J is TRBJ2-3 and V is TRBV12-3 or TRBV12-4; perhaps D is TRBD1 or TRBD2 (5 bases each). With 2 bases removed from V and 1 base from J, the gap between germline ends came to 16 bases. The CDR3 totals 17 residues. The CDR3: CASSLYAGGSRTDTQYF. CDR3 nucleotide sequence: TGTGCCAGCAGTTTATACGCTGGGGGATCCCGCACAGATACGCAGTATTTT.

This clonotype was seen more than once but under ten times. The chain has TRBV12-2 and TRBJ2-7; TRBD1 reflects the table's D call only, with no check against the DNA. TRBV12-2 is given as a pseudogene. CDR3 length: 20 amino acids. In nucleotides, the CDR3 is TGTGCAAGTCGCTTAACACCCTACAGGGGGCCACGGATAAAGGCCTACGAGCAGTACTTC. This gives the protein CASRLTPYRGPRIKAYEQYF.

The gene calls are TRBV5-1 and TRBJ1-1; perhaps TRBD1 as D (6 bases). V gave up 3 bases and J gave up 6 bases, with 12 bases separating them. Germline V gives CDR1 SGHRS, CDR2 YFSETQ. The CDR3 consists of 13 residues. Here the CDR3 DNA reads TGCGCCAGCAGCTACGGGACACGCCCTGAAGCTTTCTTT. Its protein is CASSYGTRPEAFF.

At least ten counts were recorded for this clonotype. The chain combines TRBV21-1 with TRBJ2-1; the table calls TRBD2, which could not be checked here. TRBV21-1 counts as a pseudogene. The CDR3 length is 16 residues. CDR3 amino acids: CASSKVNGRAYNEQFF. The CDR3 DNA follows: TGTGCCAGCAGCAAAGTAAACGGGAGGGCGTACAATGAGCAGTTCTTC.

The CDR3 DNA follows: TGTGCCAGCAGTCGACCACGACTAGCGGGAGGTTCCGTCGGAGGCTACGAGCAGTACTTC. Translating it yields CASSRPRLAGGSVGGYEQYF. The chain has TRBV12-3 or TRBV12-4 and TRBJ2-7; 13 nucleotides match TRBD2. V shed 5 bases and J 3 bases; nucleotides not matched to a gene: 19. The CDR3 contains 20 residues.

This clonotype was seen ten or more times. One junction end does not reproduce the germline sequence, and a read error may be involved. The chain recombines TRBV5-8 with TRBJ2-4; the D gene is possibly TRBD1 (5 bases). Germline CDR1 is SGHTS and CDR2 is YDEGEE. This CDR3 is built from 15 residues. For the CDR3, the DNA is TGTGCCAGCAGCTTGTTCCTGACAGTGGTCGTTCTTGAGAACTTC. It yields the protein CASSLFLTVVVLENF.

The chain links TRBV7-8 to TRBJ2-7, with TRBD1 identical over 9 bases. The length of the CDR3 is 17 residues. Per germline, CDR1 SGHVS and CDR2 FQNEAQ. V shed 4 bases, J shed 0 bases, and the junction held 10 bases outside the gene matches. CDR3 nucleotide sequence: TGTGCCAGCAGCTCCCACAGGGGGCTGGGCAGCTCCTACGAGCAGTACTTC. This encodes CASSSHRGLGSSYEQYF.

This clonotype was picked up many times. The chain has TRBV2 and TRBJ2-7; D uncertain. This CDR3 is built from 13 residues. Germline loops: CDR1 SNHLY, CDR2 FYNNEI. V lost 3 bases, J lost 5 bases, and 11 bases lay in between. This CDR3 is CASSELTPDEQYF. CDR3 nucleotide sequence: TGTGCCAGCAGTGAGCTCACCCCGGACGAGCAGTACTTC.

This clonotype appeared many times. A junction end diverges from the germline sequence, so it may reflect a read error. This chain connects TRBV20-1 to TRBJ2-7; perhaps TRBD2 as D (5 bases). The CDR3 sequence is 13 residues long. In germline, CDR1 is DFQATT, CDR2 SNEGSKA (reference sequence). Here the CDR3 reads CSARERLPYEQYF. CDR3 nucleotides: TGCAGCGCTAGGGAGCGGTTGCCCTACGAGCAGTACTTC.

In its sample, this clonotype was seen a few times. The rearrangement links TRBV28 to TRBJ2-5; TRBD1 agrees at 9 bases. The CDR3 extends over 16 amino acids. From germline, CDR1 is MDHEN and CDR2 SYDVKM. V was clipped by 6 bases and J by 1 base; unmatched bases: 9. The CDR3 loop is CASSRGTGSTQETQYF. The DNA of the CDR3 is TGTGCCAGCAGCCGAGGGACAGGGTCGACCCAAGAGACCCAGTACTTC.

The chain recombines TRBV12-3 or TRBV12-4 with TRBJ2-7; possibly TRBD2 for D (6 bases). This CDR3 has 14 residues. The V and J ends lost 2 bases and 3 bases respectively, with 11 bases between them. The CDR3 region has the DNA TGTGCCAGCAGTTTACGGGGGTGGGACTACGAGCAGTACTTC. This sequence encodes CASSLRGWDYEQYF.

This clonotype appeared a few times. This chain links TRBV20-1 with TRBJ2-7, with 7 bases fitting TRBD2. J was trimmed by 2 bases and V by 0 bases; bases with no gene match: 7. The germline V gene has CDR1 DFQATT and CDR2 SNEGSKA (reference sequence). This CDR3 comprises 15 residues. The CDR3 loop reads CSARDMRESPYEQYF. The CDR3 nucleotides read TGCAGTGCTAGAGATATGCGGGAGTCCCCCTACGAGCAGTACTTC.

This clonotype appeared a few times. This chain uses TRBV4-3 with TRBJ2-2; TRBD2 aligns across 9 bases. Germline V gene lookup returns CDR1 LGHNA and CDR2 YSLEER. The CDR3 consists of 19 residues. V shed 3 bases and J 3 bases; nucleotides not matched to a gene: 14. The CDR3 DNA follows: TGCGCCAGCAGCCAGGGATGGGCGGGAGGGCCTTTAGACACCGGGGAGCTGTTTTTT. Translating it yields CASSQGWAGGPLDTGELFF.

The table lists this clonotype with many counts. This sequence joins TRBV29-1 and TRBJ1-4; D call uncertain. This CDR3 is 13 amino acids long. V was cut by 4 bases and J by 6 bases, with 12 bases left in between. Germline V gives CDR1 SQVTM, CDR2 ANQGSEA. CDR3 amino acids: CSVGDPRDEKLFF. CDR3 DNA sequence: TGCAGCGTTGGGGATCCGAGGGATGAAAAACTGTTTTTT.

This chain joins TRBV12-3 or TRBV12-4 and TRBJ2-7; 10 bases agree with TRBD1. This CDR3 is 16 amino acids long. J lost 0 bases, V lost 5 bases, and 7 bases had no gene match. CDR3 in DNA: TGTGCCAGCAGTGATCCGGGACAGGGGAGCTCCTACGAGCAGTACTTC. It translates to CASSDPGQGSSYEQYF.

The chain uses TRBV4-2 and TRBJ2-1; tentative D call: TRBD1 (5 bases). Trimming stripped 0 bases from V and 7 bases from J, with 10 bases between. The CDR3 length is 14 residues. Germline V gene data show CDR1 as LGHNA and CDR2 as YNFKEQ. The CDR3 sequence is CASSQEGATNEQFF. The DNA of the CDR3 is TGTGCCAGCAGCCAAGAAGGGGCTACGAATGAGCAGTTCTTC.

This clonotype turned up a few times. This chain uses TRBV6-2 or TRBV6-3 with TRBJ1-1; 8 nucleotides match TRBD1. This CDR3 is 15 amino acids long. The J segment lost 7 bases and the V segment lost 2 bases, leaving 9 bases of the junction unmatched. Per the germline V gene, CDR1 is MNHEY and CDR2 is SVGEGT. The CDR3 region has the DNA TGTGCCAGCAGTTACGAGTGGACAGGGAAGAATGAAGCTTTCTTT. Amino acid sequence: CASSYEWTGKNEAFF.

This clonotype was seen a handful of times. The V call is TRBV11-2, the J call TRBJ2-7; TRBD2 matches at 13 bases. The CDR3 consists of 18 residues. The V gene end was trimmed by 4 bases and the J gene end by 5 bases; junction bases not matched to a gene: 14. Germline CDR1 reads SGHAT; CDR2 reads FQNNGV. The CDR3 DNA reads as TGTGCCAGCAGCTCCGATCACGGACTAGCGGGAGTGGCGAACGAGCAGTACTTC. Protein: CASSSDHGLAGVANEQYF.

The chain uses TRBV11-1 and TRBJ2-1; D is ambiguous. CDR3 length: 12 amino acids. The germline CDR1 and CDR2 sequences are SGHAT and FQDESV (reference sequence). Trimming pared 1 base from V and 12 bases from J, leaving 10 bases between. CDR3 in DNA: TGTGCCAGCAGCTTAGTCGGGTTAGGGCAGTTCTTC. As protein: CASSLVGLGQFF.

The V call is TRBV4-2, the J call TRBJ2-7; 7 nucleotides match TRBD1. Germline CDR1 LGHNA, CDR2 YNFKEQ. J gave up 5 bases and V 1 base, and 2 bases lay outside the gene matches. The CDR3 length is 13 residues. The CDR3 DNA follows: TGTGCCAGCAGCCAAGTTCAGGGGGACGAGCAGTACTTC. It yields the protein CASSQVQGDEQYF.

There are many counts of this clonotype. V usage is TRBV11-2 and J usage is TRBJ1-1; possible D gene TRBD1, 5 bases. The CDR3 spans 15 residues. CDR1 is SGHAT, CDR2 FQNNGV, per germline. V dropped 1 base and J dropped 4 bases, with 13 bases sitting between them. CDR3 coding DNA: TGTGCCAGCAGCTTAGCCGACAGTATCGCCACTGAAGCTTTCTTT. It yields the protein CASSLADSIATEAFF.

This clonotype was detected ten times or more. This chain links TRBV4-2 with TRBJ2-1, with D possibly TRBD2 on 6 matching bases. CDR3 length: 17 amino acids. V lost 0 bases, J lost 8 bases, and 20 bases lay in between. CDR1 is LGHNA, CDR2 YNFKEQ, per germline. The CDR3 coding sequence is TGTGCCAGCAGCCAAGATATAAGGCTAGCGAGGGGCGATGAGCAGTTCTTC. Its translation is CASSQDIRLARGDEQFF.

This clonotype has at least ten counts. The chain uses TRBV20-1 and TRBJ2-3, with 9 bases that match TRBD2. The CDR3 is made up of 16 amino acids. With 6 bases clipped from V and 3 bases from J, the junction kept 13 bases outside the gene matches. CDR1 and CDR2 from the germline V gene are DFQATT and SNEGSKA (reference sequence). Here the CDR3 reads CSADSGGASGTDTQYF. In DNA form, the CDR3 reads TGCAGTGCGGATAGCGGGGGCGCCTCGGGGACAGATACGCAGTATTTT.